The sequence of this T cell receptor beta chain was determined in a study of human T cells and chemical hapten exposure. Germline assignment: CDR1 SGHVS and CDR2 FQNEAQ. CDR3 length: 16 amino acids. V lost 10 bases, J lost 2 bases, and 18 bases lay in between. This clonotype was detected many times. Time point given: patch test 1, 2 weeks after DPC sensitization. As to treatment: therapeutic diphenylcyclopropenone sensitization with weekly scalp DPC. One entry per CDR3 protein, called by TCRdb with MiXCR from the RACE reads. Here the sample spans some 400,000 distinct CDR3 sequences, 4% to 5.5% being singletons.

The sequence was collected from a woman aged 45-65 years with alopecia areata. Some clones in this sample may be carry-over from other donors' samples. Sequences were derived from whole blood, sampled in connection with sensitization to the hapten diphenylcyclopropenone (DPC). The V and J genes are TRBV7-8 and TRBJ2-6; no clear D gene. The CDR3 region has the DNA TGTGCCACCACAGATACCCGCCTCCCTGGGGCCAACGTCCTGACTTTC. Encoded protein: CATTDTRLPGANVLTF. Variable domain in full (rest from reference TRBV7-8 and TRBJ2-6): GAGVSQSPRYKVAKRGQDVALRCDPISGHVSLFWYQQALGQGPEFLTYFQNEAQLDKSGLPSDRFFAERPEGSVSTLKIQRTQQEDSAVYLCATTDTRLPGANVLTFGAGSRLTVL.